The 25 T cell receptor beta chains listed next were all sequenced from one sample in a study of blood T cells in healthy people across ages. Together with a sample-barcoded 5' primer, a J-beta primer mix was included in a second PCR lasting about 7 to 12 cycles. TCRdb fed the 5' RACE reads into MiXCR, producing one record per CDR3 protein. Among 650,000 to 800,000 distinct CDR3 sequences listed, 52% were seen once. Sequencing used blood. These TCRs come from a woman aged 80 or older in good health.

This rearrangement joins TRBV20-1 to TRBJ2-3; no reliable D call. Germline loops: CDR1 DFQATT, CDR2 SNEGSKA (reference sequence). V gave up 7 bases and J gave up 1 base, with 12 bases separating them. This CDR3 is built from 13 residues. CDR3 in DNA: TGCAGTGAAAAAGGGTTAGGCACAGATACGCAGTATTTT. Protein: CSEKGLGTDTQYF.

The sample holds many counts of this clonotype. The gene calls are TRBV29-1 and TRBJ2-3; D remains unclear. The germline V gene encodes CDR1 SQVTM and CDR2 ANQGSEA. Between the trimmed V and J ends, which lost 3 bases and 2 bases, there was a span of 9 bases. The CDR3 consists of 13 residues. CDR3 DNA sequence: TGCAGCGTTGATGCGGCTTACACAGATACGCAGTATTTT. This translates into CSVDAAYTDTQYF.

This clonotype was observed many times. The CDR3 region is CSARDMDRGGNTEAFF. CDR3 bases: TGCAGTGCTAGAGATATGGACAGGGGAGGGAACACTGAAGCTTTCTTT. The V and J genes are TRBV20-1 and TRBJ1-1; 9 bases are a match to TRBD1. Germline CDR1 DFQATT, CDR2 SNEGSKA (reference sequence). CDR3 length: 16 amino acids. Unmatched junction bases numbered 6, after V lost 0 bases and J lost 1 base.

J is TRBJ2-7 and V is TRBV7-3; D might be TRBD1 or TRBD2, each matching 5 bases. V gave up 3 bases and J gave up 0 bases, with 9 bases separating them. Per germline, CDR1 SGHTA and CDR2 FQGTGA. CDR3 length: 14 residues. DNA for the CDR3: TGTGCCAGCAGCTTGGGGACCCACTCCTACGAGCAGTACTTC. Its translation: CASSLGTHSYEQYF.

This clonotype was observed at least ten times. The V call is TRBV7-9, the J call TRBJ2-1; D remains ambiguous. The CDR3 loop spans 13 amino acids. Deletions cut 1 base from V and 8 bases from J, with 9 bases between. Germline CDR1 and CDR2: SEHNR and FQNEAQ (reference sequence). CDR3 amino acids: CASSLDFADEQFF. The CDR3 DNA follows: TGTGCCAGCAGCTTAGACTTCGCAGATGAGCAGTTCTTC. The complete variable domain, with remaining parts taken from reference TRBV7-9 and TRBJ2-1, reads DTGVSQNPRHKITKRGQNVTFRCDPISEHNRLYWYRQTLGQGPEFLTYFQNEAQLEKSRLLSDRFSAERPKGSFSTLEIQRTEQGDSAMYLCASSLDFADEQFFGPGTRLTVL.

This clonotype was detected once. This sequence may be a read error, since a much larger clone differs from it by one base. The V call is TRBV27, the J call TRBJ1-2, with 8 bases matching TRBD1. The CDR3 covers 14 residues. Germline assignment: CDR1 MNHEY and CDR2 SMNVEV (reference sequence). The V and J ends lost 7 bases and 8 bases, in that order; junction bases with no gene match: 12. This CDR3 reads CASTTSTDRAGYTF. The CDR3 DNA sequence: TGTGCCAGCACGACCAGCACGGACAGGGCCGGCTACACCTTC.

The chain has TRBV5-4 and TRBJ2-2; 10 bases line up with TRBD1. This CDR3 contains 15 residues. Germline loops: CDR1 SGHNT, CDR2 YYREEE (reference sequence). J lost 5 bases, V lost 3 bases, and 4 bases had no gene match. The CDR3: CASSSGTGATGELFF. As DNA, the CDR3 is TGTGCCAGCAGCTCGGGGACAGGGGCAACCGGGGAGCTGTTTTTT.

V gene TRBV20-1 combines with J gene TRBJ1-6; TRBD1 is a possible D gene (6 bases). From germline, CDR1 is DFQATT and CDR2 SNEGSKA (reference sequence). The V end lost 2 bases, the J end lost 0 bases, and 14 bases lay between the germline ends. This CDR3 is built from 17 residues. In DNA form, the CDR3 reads TGCAGTGCTAGAACCTTACAGGGTACCTCCTATAATTCACCCCTCCACTTT. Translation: CSARTLQGTSYNSPLHF.

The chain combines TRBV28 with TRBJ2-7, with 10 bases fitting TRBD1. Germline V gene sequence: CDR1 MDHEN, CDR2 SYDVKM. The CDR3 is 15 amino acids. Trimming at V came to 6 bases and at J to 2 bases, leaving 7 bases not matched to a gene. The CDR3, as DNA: TGTGCCAGCAGCACGACCGGGACAGGGGCCTACGAGCAGTACTTC. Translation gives CASSTTGTGAYEQYF.

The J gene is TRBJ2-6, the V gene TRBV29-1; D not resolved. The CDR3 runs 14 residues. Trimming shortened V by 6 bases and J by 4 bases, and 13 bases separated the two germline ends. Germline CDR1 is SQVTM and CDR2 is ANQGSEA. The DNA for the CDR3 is TGCAGCGTCGTAACCCCAGGAGGGGCCAACGTCCTGACTTTC. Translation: CSVVTPGGANVLTF.

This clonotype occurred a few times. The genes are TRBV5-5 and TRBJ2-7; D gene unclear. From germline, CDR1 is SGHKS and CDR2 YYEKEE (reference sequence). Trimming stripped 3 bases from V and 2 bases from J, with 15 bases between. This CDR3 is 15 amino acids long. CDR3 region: CASSYQRLVAYEQYF. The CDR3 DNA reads TGTGCCAGCAGCTACCAGAGGCTTGTGGCCTACGAGCAGTACTTC.

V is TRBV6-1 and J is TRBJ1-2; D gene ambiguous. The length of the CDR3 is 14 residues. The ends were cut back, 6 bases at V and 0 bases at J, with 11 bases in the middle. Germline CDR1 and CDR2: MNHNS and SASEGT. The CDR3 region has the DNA TGTGCCAGCAGACACACTGGTCCTAACTATGGCTACACCTTC. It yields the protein CASRHTGPNYGYTF.

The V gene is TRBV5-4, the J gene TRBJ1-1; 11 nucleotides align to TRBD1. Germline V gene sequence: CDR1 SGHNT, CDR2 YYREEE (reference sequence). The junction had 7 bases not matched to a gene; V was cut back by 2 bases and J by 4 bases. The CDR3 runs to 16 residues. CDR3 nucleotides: TGTGCCAGCAGCTTTGGACAGGGGGCGGTAGGCACTGAAGCTTTCTTT. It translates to CASSFGQGAVGTEAFF.

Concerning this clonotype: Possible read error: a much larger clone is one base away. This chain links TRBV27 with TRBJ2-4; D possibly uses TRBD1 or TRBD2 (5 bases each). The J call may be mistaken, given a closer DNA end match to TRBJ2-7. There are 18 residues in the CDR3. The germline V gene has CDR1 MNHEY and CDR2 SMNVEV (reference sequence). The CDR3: CASSFRWAGQGSSHEQYF. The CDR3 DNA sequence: TGTGCCAGCAGTTTTCGGTGGGCAGGGCAAGGGAGCTCCCACGAGCAGTACTTC.

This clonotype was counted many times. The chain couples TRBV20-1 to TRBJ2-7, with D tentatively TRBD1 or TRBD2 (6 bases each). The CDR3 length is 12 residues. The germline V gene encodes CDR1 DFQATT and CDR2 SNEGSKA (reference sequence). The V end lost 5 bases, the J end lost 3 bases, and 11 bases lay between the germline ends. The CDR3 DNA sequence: TGCAGTGCTTTAAAGGGGGGCTACGAGCAGTACTTC. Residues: CSALKGGYEQYF.

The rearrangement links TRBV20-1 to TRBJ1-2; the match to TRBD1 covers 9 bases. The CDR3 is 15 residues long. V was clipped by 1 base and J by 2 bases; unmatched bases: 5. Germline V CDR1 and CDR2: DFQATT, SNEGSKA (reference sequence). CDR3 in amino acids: CSARAIGQGNYGYTF. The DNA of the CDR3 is TGCAGTGCTAGAGCGATTGGACAGGGGAACTATGGCTACACCTTC.

The CDR3 loop is CASSLRTGGWNEQYF. In DNA, the CDR3 is TGCGCCAGCAGCTTGCGGACAGGGGGCTGGAACGAGCAGTACTTC. V gene TRBV5-1 combines with J gene TRBJ2-4; TRBD1 aligns across 11 bases. Near its end, the DNA agrees better with TRBJ2-7, so the J call may be wrong. The CDR3 consists of 15 residues. CDR1 is SGHRS and CDR2 is YFSETQ in the germline V gene.

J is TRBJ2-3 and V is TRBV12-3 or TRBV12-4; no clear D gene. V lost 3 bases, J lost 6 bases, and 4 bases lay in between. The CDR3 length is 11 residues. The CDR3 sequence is CASSFMDTQYF. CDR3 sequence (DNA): TGTGCCAGCAGTTTCATGGATACGCAGTATTTT.

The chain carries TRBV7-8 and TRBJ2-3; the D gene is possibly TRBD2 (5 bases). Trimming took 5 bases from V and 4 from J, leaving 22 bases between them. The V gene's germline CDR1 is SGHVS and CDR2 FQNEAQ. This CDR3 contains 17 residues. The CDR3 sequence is CASSPRMTGSLPDTQYF. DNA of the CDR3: TGTGCCAGCAGCCCGAGGATGACTGGGAGTCTCCCAGATACGCAGTATTTT.

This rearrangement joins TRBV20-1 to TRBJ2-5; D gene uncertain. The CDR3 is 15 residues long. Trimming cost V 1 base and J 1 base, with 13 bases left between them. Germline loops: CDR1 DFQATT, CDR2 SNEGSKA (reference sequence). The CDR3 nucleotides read TGCAGTGCTAGAGTGCTTCGCTCAGCCCAAGAGACCCAGTACTTC. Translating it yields CSARVLRSAQETQYF.

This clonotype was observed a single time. CDR3 in amino acids: CASSQLLGQGNPPLHF. The CDR3 DNA follows: TGTGCCAGCAGCCAATTACTCGGACAGGGGAATCCACCCCTCCACTTT. The rearrangement uses TRBV3-1 and TRBJ1-6; TRBD1 matches at 9 bases. Germline CDR1 LGHDT, CDR2 YNNKEL (reference sequence). The junction had 10 bases not matched to a gene; V was cut back by 2 bases and J by 11 bases. The CDR3 has 16 residues.

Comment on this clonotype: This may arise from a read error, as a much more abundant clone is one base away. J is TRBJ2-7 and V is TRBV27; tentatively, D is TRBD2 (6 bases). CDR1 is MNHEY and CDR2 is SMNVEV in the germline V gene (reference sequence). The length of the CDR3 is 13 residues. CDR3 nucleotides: TGTGCCAACAGTCTCCGGGAGTCCTACGAGCAGTACTTC. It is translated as CANSLRESYEQYF.

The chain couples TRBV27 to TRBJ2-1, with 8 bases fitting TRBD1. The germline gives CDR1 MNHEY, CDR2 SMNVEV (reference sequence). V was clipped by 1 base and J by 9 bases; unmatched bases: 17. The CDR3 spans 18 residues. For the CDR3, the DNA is TGTGCCAGCAGTTTATGGTGGGTACGTGACAGGGGCTCGATTGAGCAGTTCTTC. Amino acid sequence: CASSLWWVRDRGSIEQFF.

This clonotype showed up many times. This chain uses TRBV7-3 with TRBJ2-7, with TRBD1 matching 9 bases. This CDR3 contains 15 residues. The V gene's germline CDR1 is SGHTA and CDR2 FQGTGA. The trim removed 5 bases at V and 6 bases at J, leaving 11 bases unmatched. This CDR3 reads CASSQKTGGNSEQYF. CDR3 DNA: TGTGCCAGCAGCCAAAAGACAGGGGGAAACTCCGAGCAGTACTTC.

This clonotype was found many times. The CDR3 protein is CASGGFYNEQFF. For the CDR3, the DNA is TGTGCCAGCGGGGGCTTTTACAATGAGCAGTTCTTC. J is TRBJ2-1 and V is TRBV11-2, with D tentatively TRBD1 (6 bases). Trimming stripped 8 bases from V and 4 bases from J, with 9 bases between. The V gene's germline CDR1 is SGHAT and CDR2 FQNNGV. The CDR3 runs to 12 residues.